The 15 T cell receptor beta chains below were found in one sample sequenced in a study of CD8 T cells in Susac syndrome. Reverse transcription of about 0.45 to 1 ug RNA was performed with random hexamers. TCRdb re-analysed the immunoSEQ multiplex PCR reads in MiXCR, keeping a single row per CDR3 protein. Here the sample spans about 140,000 distinct CDR3 sequences, around 96% being singletons. Sequenced: CD4+ T cells from PBMCs. These receptors originate from a human donor with multiple sclerosis.

V is TRBV5-1 and J is TRBJ1-2, with 9 bases matching TRBD1. Germline CDR1 is SGHRS and CDR2 is YFSETQ. V was clipped by 3 bases and J by 3 bases; unmatched bases: 12. The CDR3 is 17 residues long. Here the CDR3 reads CASSWSGQGIAHYGYTF. The DNA of the CDR3 is TGCGCCAGCAGCTGGAGTGGACAGGGGATAGCTCACTATGGCTACACCTTC.

V is TRBV6-1 and J is TRBJ2-1; tentatively, D is TRBD2 (6 bases). With 7 bases removed from V and 8 bases from J, the gap between germline ends came to 18 bases. This CDR3 is built from 14 residues. The germline V gene encodes CDR1 MNHNS and CDR2 SASEGT. The CDR3 protein is CASTVSGVIDEQFF. The CDR3 DNA sequence: TGTGCCAGCACGGTTTCGGGGGTAATCGATGAGCAGTTCTTC.

The chain couples TRBV6-5 to TRBJ1-3; possible D gene TRBD1, 6 bases. The V end lost 8 bases, the J end lost 0 bases, and 14 bases lay between the germline ends. The CDR3 loop spans 15 amino acids. The germline CDR1 and CDR2 sequences are MNHEY and SVGAGI. CDR3 bases: TGTGCCAGCGGATCAGACAGGTTCTCTGGAAACACCATATATTTT. It specifies CASGSDRFSGNTIYF.

The CDR3 bases are TGCAGCGGGAGGGGCCCACATACGAACACTGAAGCTTTCTTT. Its translation is CSGRGPHTNTEAFF. This chain links TRBV29-1 with TRBJ1-1; TRBD1 is a possible D gene (5 bases). Germline CDR1 and CDR2: SQVTM and ANQGSEA. The CDR3 is made up of 14 amino acids. Between the trimmed V and J ends, which lost 7 bases and 1 base, there was a span of 16 bases.

This chain connects TRBV9 to TRBJ1-2; the D is unclear. The V gene lost 3 bases and the J gene lost 5 bases, with 8 bases spanning the gap. The CDR3 is 12 amino acids. Per the germline V gene, CDR1 is SGDLS and CDR2 is YYNGEE. CDR3 sequence (DNA): TGTGCCAGCAGCGAGACCTTTTATGGCTACACCTTC. Its translation is CASSETFYGYTF.

The genes are TRBV2 and TRBJ1-1, with no clear D. The length of the CDR3 is 13 residues. Germline V gene lookup returns CDR1 SNHLY and CDR2 FYNNEI. Trimming stripped 7 bases from V and 3 bases from J, with 12 bases between. The CDR3 reads CASKFSWDTEAFF. DNA for the CDR3: TGTGCCAGCAAGTTCAGCTGGGACACTGAAGCTTTCTTT.

The chain joins TRBV29-1 to TRBJ2-1; 9 bases agree with TRBD1. Germline lookup yields CDR1 SQVTM and CDR2 ANQGSEA. The CDR3 spans 16 residues. The V gene end was trimmed by 1 base and the J gene end by 5 bases; junction bases not matched to a gene: 9. Here the CDR3 reads CSVEGTGGASDNEQFF. The CDR3 coding sequence is TGCAGCGTTGAAGGAACAGGGGGCGCTTCAGACAATGAGCAGTTCTTC.

The chain has TRBV5-4 and TRBJ2-2; D is perhaps TRBD2 (6 bases). This CDR3 has 17 amino acids. Trimming took off 0 bases at V and 1 base at J, with 13 bases between the two ends. CDR1 SGHNT and CDR2 YYREEE come from the germline V gene (reference sequence). In nucleotides, the CDR3 is TGTGCCAGCAGCTTGGGCCGCCTGACTAGGAACACCGGGGAGCTGTTTTTT. Its translation: CASSLGRLTRNTGELFF. Drawing the rest from reference TRBV5-4 and TRBJ2-2, the complete variable domain is ETGVTQSPTHLIKTRGQQVTLRCSSQSGHNTVSWYQQALGQGPQFIFQYYREEENGRGNFPPRFSGLQFPNYSSELNVNALELDDSALYLCASSLGRLTRNTGELFFGEGSRLTVL.

CDR3 DNA: TGCGCCAGCAGCCCTCGGCGAGGGGGCTTGTATAATTCACCCCTCCACTTT. Translated: CASSPRRGGLYNSPLHF. This rearrangement joins TRBV23-1 to TRBJ1-6, with 7 bases identical to TRBD1. TRBV23-1 is an open reading frame, and its role is uncertain. J gave up 4 bases and V 6 bases, and 12 bases lay outside the gene matches. This CDR3 spans 17 amino acids.

This chain connects TRBV19 to TRBJ1-2, with 7 bases fitting TRBD1. The CDR3 runs 16 residues. Trimming took 5 bases from V and 1 from J; bases not matched to a gene: 10. Germline V gives CDR1 LNHDA, CDR2 SQIVND (reference sequence). The DNA for the CDR3 is TGTGCCAGTAGTCCCCGGACAGGTCGCCTTAACTATGGCTACACCTTC. Translating gives CASSPRTGRLNYGYTF.

The chain has TRBV10-3 and TRBJ2-1; 9 nucleotides line up with TRBD1. The CDR3 is 12 amino acids. Looked up from germline, CDR1 is ENHRY and CDR2 is SYGVKD. Here the CDR3 DNA reads TGTGCGCGGGGACAGGGTAGGGATGAGCAGTTCTTC. It translates to CARGQGRDEQFF.

The rearrangement links TRBV20-1 to TRBJ1-3; D is ambiguous. V dropped 6 bases and J dropped 1 base, with 10 bases sitting between them. This CDR3 is 13 amino acids long. The germline V gene encodes CDR1 DFQATT and CDR2 SNEGSKA (reference sequence). As DNA, the CDR3 is TGCAGTGCATGGATGGGGTCTGGAAACACCATATATTTT. It specifies CSAWMGSGNTIYF.

V is TRBV15 and J is TRBJ1-1; D uncertain. V was pared by 3 bases and J by 1 base, with 6 bases between. Germline CDR1 is LNHNV and CDR2 is YYDKDF (reference sequence). The CDR3 length is 13 residues. The CDR3: CATSSRGNTEAFF. In nucleotides, the CDR3 is TGTGCCACCAGCAGTCGTGGGAACACTGAAGCTTTCTTT.

V is TRBV9 and J is TRBJ2-3; D assignment may be TRBD1 or TRBD2 (5 bases each). V lost 4 bases and J 1 base, leaving 13 bases between the germline ends. This CDR3 comprises 15 residues. Germline assignment: CDR1 SGDLS and CDR2 YYNGEE. The CDR3 DNA follows: TGTGCCAGCAGCACGAGGGACCTCCGCACAGATACGCAGTATTTT. The encoded protein is CASSTRDLRTDTQYF.

The V and J genes are TRBV29-1 and TRBJ2-3; maybe TRBD1 (7 bases). V was clipped by 4 bases and J by 7 bases, with 18 bases between them. Per the germline V gene, CDR1 is SQVTM and CDR2 is ANQGSEA. There are 14 residues in the CDR3. The CDR3 region is CSVVGGGSIYTQYF. CDR3 nucleotide sequence: TGCAGCGTTGTTGGAGGGGGCTCTATATATACGCAGTATTTT.